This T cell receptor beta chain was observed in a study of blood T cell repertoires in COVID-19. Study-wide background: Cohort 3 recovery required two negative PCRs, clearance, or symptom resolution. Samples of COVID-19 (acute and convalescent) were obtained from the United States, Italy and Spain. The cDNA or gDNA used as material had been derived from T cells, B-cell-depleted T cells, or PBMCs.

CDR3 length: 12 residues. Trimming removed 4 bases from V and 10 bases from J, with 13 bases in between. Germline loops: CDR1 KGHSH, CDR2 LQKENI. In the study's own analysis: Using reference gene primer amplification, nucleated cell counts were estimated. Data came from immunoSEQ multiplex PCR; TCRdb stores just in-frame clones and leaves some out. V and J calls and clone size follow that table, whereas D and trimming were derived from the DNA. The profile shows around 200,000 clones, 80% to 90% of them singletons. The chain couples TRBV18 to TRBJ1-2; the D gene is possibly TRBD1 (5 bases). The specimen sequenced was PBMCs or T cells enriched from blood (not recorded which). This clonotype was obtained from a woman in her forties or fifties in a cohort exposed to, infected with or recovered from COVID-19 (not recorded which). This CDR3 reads CASSQKTTDYTF. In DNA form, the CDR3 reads TGTGCCAGCTCACAAAAAACGACAGACTACACCTTC.